What follows are 10 T cell receptor beta chains derived from one specimen sequenced in a study of blood T cell repertoires in COVID-19. Assay: immunoSEQ multiplex PCR; the TCRdb copy retains only in-frame clones and omits some. The sample yields 150,000 to 200,000 clones, roughly 94% seen once. The specimen sequenced was peripheral blood. The receptor set was obtained from a young man with COVID-19, enrolled during active disease.

The gene calls are TRBV11-3 and TRBJ1-3; 8 bases fit TRBD1. Germline CDR1 SGHNT, CDR2 YENEEA. The CDR3 contains 15 residues. V shed 5 bases, J shed 0 bases, and the junction held 3 bases outside the gene matches. The CDR3, as DNA: TGTGCCAGCAGCCCTGGACAGGGCTCTGGAAACACCATATATTTT. It is translated as CASSPGQGSGNTIYF. The full variable domain, with the rest looked up from reference TRBV11-3 and TRBJ1-3, is EAGVVQSPRYKIIEKKQPVAFWCNPISGHNTLYWYLQNLGQGPELLIRYENEEAVDDSQLPKDRFSAERLKGVDSTLKIQPAELGDSAVYLCASSPGQGSGNTIYFGEGSWLTVV.

This clone has only a few counts. Different DNA sequences within this sample yield the same CDR3. This rearrangement joins TRBV6-5 to TRBJ2-7, with 9 bases identical to TRBD1. J was trimmed by 3 bases and V by 0 bases; bases with no gene match: 3. Per the germline V gene, CDR1 is MNHEY and CDR2 is SVGAGI. The CDR3 is made up of 15 amino acids. The CDR3 loop is CASSYSQDRGYEQYF. The DNA for the CDR3 is TGTGCCAGCAGTTACTCACAGGACAGGGGCTACGAGCAGTACTTC.

CDR3 sequence: CASSEGVGGRADTQYF. The DNA of the CDR3 is TGTGCCAGCAGTGAAGGTGTGGGGGGTCGAGCAGATACGCAGTATTTT. This rearrangement joins TRBV6-1 to TRBJ2-3, with a weak D call TRBD2 (6 bases). Germline V lookup: CDR1 MNHNS, CDR2 SASEGT. V was pared by 1 base and J by 4 bases, with 15 bases between. The CDR3 loop spans 16 amino acids.

This sequence joins TRBV27 and TRBJ1-6, with D maybe TRBD1 (6 bases). V lost 3 bases, J lost 7 bases, and 10 bases lay in between. From germline, CDR1 is MNHEY and CDR2 SMNVEV (reference sequence). This CDR3 comprises 14 residues. CDR3: CASSLVRGNSPLHF. The DNA for the CDR3 is TGTGCCAGCAGTTTGGTCAGGGGAAATTCACCCCTCCACTTT.

The V call is TRBV27, the J call TRBJ1-4, with 9 positions matching TRBD1. V gave up 7 bases and J gave up 7 bases; unmatched junction bases: 7. The germline CDR1 and CDR2 sequences are MNHEY and SMNVEV (reference sequence). The CDR3 is made up of 14 amino acids. The DNA for the CDR3 is TGTGCCAGCAAACCCGGGACAGGGACTGAAAAACTGTTTTTT. This gives the protein CASKPGTGTEKLFF.

CDR3 nucleotides: TGCGCCAGCAGCCATTCCACAGGGATCCCCCCGCTTGGCGAAAAACTGTTTTTT. It is translated as CASSHSTGIPPLGEKLFF. The chain links TRBV4-1 to TRBJ1-4; TRBD1 is a possible D gene (6 bases). The CDR3 length is 18 residues. Trimming took off 3 bases at V and 8 bases at J, with 25 bases between the two ends. The V gene's germline CDR1 is MGHRA and CDR2 YSYEKL.

This sequence joins TRBV24-1 and TRBJ1-2, with a weak D call TRBD1 (5 bases). V lost 9 bases and J 14 bases, leaving 21 bases between the germline ends. The CDR3 has 12 residues. Germline V lookup: CDR1 KGHDR, CDR2 SFDVKD. The CDR3 DNA is TGTGCCACCCCCGGCAGGGCTCGACCCTTGACCTTC. This codes for CATPGRARPLTF.

The chain couples TRBV7-9 to TRBJ1-2, with a tentative D call TRBD1 (5 bases). The CDR3 runs to 16 residues. Looked up from germline, CDR1 is SEHNR and CDR2 is FQNEAQ (reference sequence). Trimming cost V 6 bases and J 4 bases, with 21 bases left between them. The CDR3 DNA is TGTGCCAGCAGGCCTCGGGAGGGACCCCTTGGCTATGGCTACACCTTC. Translating it yields CASRPREGPLGYGYTF.

J is TRBJ1-6 and V is TRBV10-1, with D uncertain. From germline, CDR1 is WNHNN and CDR2 SYGVQD (reference sequence). The CDR3 runs to 17 residues. Trimming removed 6 bases at V and 9 bases at J, with 24 bases between. Here the CDR3 reads CASSAGSGVQNLSPLHF. The CDR3 nucleotides are TGCGCCAGCAGCGCAGGATCGGGAGTCCAGAACCTTTCACCCCTCCACTTT.

The chain has TRBV6-5 and TRBJ1-2; 8 bases fit TRBD1. CDR1 is MNHEY, CDR2 SVGAGI, per germline. The CDR3 contains 14 residues. J gave up 7 bases and V 0 bases, and 4 bases lay outside the gene matches. CDR3 sequence (DNA): TGTGCCAGCAGTTACTCGGGCAGGGGGCTTGGCTACACCTTC. Translated: CASSYSGRGLGYTF.